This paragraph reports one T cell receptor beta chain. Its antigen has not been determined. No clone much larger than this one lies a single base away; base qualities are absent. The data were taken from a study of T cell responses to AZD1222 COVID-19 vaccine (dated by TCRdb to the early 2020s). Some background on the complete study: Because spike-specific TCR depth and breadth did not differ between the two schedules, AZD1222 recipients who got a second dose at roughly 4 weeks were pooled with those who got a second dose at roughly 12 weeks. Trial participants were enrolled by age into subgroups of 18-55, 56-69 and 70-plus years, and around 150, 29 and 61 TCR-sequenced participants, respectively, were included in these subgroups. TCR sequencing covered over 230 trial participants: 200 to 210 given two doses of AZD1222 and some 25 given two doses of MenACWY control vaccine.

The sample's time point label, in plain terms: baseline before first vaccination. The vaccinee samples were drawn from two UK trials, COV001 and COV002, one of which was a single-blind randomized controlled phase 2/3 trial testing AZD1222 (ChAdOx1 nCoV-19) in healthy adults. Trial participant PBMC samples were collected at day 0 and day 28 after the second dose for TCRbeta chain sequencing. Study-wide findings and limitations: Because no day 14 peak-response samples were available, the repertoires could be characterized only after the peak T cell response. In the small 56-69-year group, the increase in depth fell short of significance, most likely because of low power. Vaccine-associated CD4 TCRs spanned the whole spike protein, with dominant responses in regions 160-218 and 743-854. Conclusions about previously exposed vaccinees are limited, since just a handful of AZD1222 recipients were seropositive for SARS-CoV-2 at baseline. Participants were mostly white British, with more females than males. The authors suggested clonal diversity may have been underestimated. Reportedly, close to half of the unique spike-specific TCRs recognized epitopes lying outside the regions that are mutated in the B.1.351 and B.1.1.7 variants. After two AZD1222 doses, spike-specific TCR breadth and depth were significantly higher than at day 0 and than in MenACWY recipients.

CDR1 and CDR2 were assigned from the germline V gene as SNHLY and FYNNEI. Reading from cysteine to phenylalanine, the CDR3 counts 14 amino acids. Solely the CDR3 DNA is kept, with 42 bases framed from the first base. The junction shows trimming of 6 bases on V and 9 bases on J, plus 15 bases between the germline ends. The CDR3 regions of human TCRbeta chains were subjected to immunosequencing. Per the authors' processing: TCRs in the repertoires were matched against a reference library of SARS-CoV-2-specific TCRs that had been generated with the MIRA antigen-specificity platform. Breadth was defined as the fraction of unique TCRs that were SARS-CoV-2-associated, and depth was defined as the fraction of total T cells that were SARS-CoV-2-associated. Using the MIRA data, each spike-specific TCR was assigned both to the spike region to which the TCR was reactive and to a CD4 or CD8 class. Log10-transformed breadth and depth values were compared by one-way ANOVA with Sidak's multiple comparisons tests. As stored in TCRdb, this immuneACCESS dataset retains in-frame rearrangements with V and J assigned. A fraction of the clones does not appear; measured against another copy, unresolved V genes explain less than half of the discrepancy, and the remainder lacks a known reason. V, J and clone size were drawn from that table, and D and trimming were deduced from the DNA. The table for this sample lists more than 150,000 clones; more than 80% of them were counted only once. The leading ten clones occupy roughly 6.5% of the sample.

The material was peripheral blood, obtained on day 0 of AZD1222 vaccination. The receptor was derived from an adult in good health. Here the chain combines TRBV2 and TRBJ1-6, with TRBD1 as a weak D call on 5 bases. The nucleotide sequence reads TGTGCCAGCAGGCGCGGGACTCGAGGTTCACCCCTCCACTTT. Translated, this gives CASRRGTRGSPLHF.